The T cell receptor beta chain described here comes from a study of tissue T cells after allogeneic stem cell transplantation. A few counts support this clone. The gene symbols are mouse symbols. The read gets to within 1 residue of the CDR3 end, and the germline J gene fills in the rest. Germline trimming cut 0 bases from V and 2 bases from J; bases unmatched to any gene: 1. The CDR3 is made up of 15 amino acids. Germline CDR1 and CDR2: LGHNA and YNLKQL (reference sequence). The time point was: mouse harvest day 7 after allogeneic transplant. Each mouse received 10^7 T-cell-depleted marrow cells plus 10^6 splenic CD5+ T cells by tail vein. Sequencing was performed with immunoSEQ multiplex PCR; in TCRdb, only in-frame clones are kept and a portion is missing. The data contain around 6,200 clones, more than 40% of them seen just once; the ten biggest clones take up 6.5% to 9%.

The receptor was derived from a female BALB/c mouse given C57BL/6 T cells with graft-versus-host disease after an allogeneic hematopoietic cell transplant. This chain links TRBV5 with TRBJ2-7, with 10 positions matching TRBD2. Input material: gut tissue. The CDR3 spells CASSQEGTGAYEQYF. The covered CDR3 bases are TGTGCCAGCAGCCAAGAAGGGACTGGGGCCTATGAACAGTAC.